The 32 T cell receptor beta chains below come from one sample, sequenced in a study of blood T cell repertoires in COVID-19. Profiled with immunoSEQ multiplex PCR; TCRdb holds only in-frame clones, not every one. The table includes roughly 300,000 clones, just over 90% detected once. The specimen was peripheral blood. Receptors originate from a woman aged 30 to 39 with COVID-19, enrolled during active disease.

In DNA, the CDR3 is TGTGCCAGCAAGGACACGGGACAGTTAGGCAATCAGCCCCAGCATTTT. Its protein is CASKDTGQLGNQPQHF. The J gene is TRBJ1-5, the V gene TRBV27; 7 bases are shared with TRBD1. The germline gives CDR1 MNHEY, CDR2 SMNVEV (reference sequence). CDR3 length: 16 residues. After removal of 7 bases from V and 2 bases from J, the junction contained 11 bases not matched to a gene.

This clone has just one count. The CDR3 reads CATSDPKPDRADEQFF. The CDR3 nucleotides read TGTGCCACCAGTGATCCTAAACCCGACAGGGCCGATGAGCAGTTCTTC. This sequence joins TRBV24-1 and TRBJ2-1; 7 bases are a match to TRBD1. The CDR3 consists of 16 residues. Per germline, CDR1 KGHDR and CDR2 SFDVKD. The junction had 12 bases not matched to a gene; V was cut back by 3 bases and J by 8 bases.

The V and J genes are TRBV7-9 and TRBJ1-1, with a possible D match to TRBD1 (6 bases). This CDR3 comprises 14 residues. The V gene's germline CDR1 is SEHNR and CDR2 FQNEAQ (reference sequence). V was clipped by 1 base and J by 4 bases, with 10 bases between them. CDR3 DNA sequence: TGTGCCAGCAGCTTAGTGGGGGCGTCCACTGAAGCTTTCTTT. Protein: CASSLVGASTEAFF.

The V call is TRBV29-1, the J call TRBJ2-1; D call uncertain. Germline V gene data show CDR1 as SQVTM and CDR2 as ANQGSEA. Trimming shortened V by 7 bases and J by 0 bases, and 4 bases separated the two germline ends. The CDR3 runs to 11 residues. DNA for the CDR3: TGCAGCGGGAGCTCCTACAATGAGCAGTTCTTC. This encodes CSGSSYNEQFF.

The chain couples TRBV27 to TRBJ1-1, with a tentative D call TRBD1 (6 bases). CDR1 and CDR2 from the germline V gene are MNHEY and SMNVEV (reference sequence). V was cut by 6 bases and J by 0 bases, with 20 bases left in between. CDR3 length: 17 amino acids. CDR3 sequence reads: CASRTRVAAGVNTEAFF. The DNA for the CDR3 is TGTGCCAGCAGAACCCGGGTCGCGGCAGGGGTGAACACTGAAGCTTTCTTT.

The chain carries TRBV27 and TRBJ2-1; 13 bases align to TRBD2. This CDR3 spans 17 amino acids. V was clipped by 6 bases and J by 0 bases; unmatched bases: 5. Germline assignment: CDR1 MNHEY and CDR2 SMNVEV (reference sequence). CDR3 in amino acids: CASRLAGGHYSYNEQFF. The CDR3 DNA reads TGTGCCAGCAGACTAGCGGGAGGGCATTACTCCTACAATGAGCAGTTCTTC.

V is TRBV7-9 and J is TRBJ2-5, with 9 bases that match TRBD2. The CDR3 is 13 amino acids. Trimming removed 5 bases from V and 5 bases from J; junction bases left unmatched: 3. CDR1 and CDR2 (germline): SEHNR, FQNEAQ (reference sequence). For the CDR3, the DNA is TGTGCCAGCAGCCCGGCGGGGGGGGAGACCCAGTACTTC. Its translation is CASSPAGGETQYF. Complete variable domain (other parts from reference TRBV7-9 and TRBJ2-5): DTGVSQNPRHKITKRGQNVTFRCDPISEHNRLYWYRQTLGQGPEFLTYFQNEAQLEKSRLLSDRFSAERPKGSFSTLEIQRTEQGDSAMYLCASSPAGGETQYFGPGTRLLVL.

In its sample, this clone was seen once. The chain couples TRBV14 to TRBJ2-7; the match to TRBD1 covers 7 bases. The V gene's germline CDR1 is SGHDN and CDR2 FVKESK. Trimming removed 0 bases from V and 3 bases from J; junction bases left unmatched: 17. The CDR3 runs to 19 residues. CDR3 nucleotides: TGTGCCAGCAGCCAAGACAAGACAGGGACCCTTCTTACTTACTACGAGCAGTACTTC. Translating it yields CASSQDKTGTLLTYYEQYF.

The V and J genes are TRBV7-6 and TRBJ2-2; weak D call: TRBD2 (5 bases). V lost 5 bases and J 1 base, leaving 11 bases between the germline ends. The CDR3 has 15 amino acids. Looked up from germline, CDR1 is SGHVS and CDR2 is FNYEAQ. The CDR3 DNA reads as TGTGCCAGCAGCCAAGCCGGGATGAACACCGGGGAGCTGTTTTTT. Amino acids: CASSQAGMNTGELFF.

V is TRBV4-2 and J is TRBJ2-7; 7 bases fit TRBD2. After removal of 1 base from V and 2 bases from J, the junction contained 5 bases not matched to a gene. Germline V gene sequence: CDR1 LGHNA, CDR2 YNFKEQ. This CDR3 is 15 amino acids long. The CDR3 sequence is CASSQGASGTYEQYF. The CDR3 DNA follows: TGTGCCAGCAGCCAAGGCGCTAGCGGAACCTACGAGCAGTACTTC.

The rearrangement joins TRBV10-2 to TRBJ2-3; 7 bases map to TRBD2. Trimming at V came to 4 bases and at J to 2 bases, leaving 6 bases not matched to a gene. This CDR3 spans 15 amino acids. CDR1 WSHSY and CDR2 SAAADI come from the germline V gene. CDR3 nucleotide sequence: TGCGCCAGCAGTGTGGGGACTACCAACACAGATACGCAGTATTTT. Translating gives CASSVGTTNTDTQYF.

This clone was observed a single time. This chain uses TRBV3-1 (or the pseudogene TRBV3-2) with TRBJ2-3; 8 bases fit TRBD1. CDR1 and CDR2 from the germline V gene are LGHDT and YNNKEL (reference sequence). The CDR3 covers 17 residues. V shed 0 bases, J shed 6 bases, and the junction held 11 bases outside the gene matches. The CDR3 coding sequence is TGTGCCAGCAGCCAAGAAGCAGACAGGGGTATTGCTGATACGCAGTATTTT. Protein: CASSQEADRGIADTQYF.

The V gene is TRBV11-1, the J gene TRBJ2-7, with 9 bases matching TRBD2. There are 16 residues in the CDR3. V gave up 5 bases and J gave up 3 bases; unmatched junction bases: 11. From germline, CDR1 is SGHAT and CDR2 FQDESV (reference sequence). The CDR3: CASSPYRTSDYYEQYF. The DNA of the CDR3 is TGTGCCAGCAGCCCGTATAGGACTAGCGACTACTACGAGCAGTACTTC.

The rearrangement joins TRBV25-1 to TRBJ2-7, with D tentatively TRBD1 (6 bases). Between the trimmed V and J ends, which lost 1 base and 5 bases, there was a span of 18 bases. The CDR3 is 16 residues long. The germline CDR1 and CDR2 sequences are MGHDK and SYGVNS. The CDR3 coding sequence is TGTGCCAGCAGTGAATTCAGCGCAGGGGCTAGGGACGAGCAGTACTTC. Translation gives CASSEFSAGARDEQYF.

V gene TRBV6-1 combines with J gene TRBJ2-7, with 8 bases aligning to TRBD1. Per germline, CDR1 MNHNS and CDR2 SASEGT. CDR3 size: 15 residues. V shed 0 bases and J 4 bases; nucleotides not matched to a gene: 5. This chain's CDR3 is CASSEAPGQGYEQYF. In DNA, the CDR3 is TGTGCCAGCAGTGAAGCCCCCGGACAGGGATACGAGCAGTACTTC.

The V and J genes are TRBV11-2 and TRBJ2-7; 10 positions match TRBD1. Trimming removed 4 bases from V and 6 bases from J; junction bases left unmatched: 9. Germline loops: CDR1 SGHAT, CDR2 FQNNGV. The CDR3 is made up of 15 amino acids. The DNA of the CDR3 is TGTGCCAGCAGCTCCTCGGGACAGGGGCACATCGAGCAGTACTTC. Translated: CASSSSGQGHIEQYF.

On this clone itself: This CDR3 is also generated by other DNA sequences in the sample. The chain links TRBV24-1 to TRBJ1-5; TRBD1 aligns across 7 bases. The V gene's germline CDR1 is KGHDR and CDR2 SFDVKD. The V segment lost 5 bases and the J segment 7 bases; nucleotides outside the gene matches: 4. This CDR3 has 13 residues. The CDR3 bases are TGTGCCACCAGTGCAACAGGGGAACAGCCCCAGCATTTT. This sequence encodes CATSATGEQPQHF.

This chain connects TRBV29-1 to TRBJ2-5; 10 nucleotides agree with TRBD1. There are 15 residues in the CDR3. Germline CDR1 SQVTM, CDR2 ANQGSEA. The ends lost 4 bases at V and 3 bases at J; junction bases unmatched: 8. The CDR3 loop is CSVGDTGTGEETQYF. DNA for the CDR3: TGCAGCGTTGGGGATACCGGGACAGGGGAAGAGACCCAGTACTTC.

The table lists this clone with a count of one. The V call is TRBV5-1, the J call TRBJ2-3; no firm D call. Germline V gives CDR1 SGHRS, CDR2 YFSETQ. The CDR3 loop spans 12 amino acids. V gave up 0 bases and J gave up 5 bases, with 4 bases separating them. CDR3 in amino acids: CASSLGLDTQYF. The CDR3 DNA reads TGCGCCAGCAGCTTGGGACTAGATACGCAGTATTTT.

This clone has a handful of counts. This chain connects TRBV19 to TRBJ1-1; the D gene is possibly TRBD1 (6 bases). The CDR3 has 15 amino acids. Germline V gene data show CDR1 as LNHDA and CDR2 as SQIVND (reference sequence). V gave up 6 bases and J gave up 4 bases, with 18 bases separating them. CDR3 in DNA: TGTGCCAGTAGCCTACAGGGAAGAAGAGGCACTGAAGCTTTCTTT. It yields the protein CASSLQGRRGTEAFF.

CDR3 loop: CASSKVEQGVWEHTIYF. The CDR3 DNA is TGTGCCAGCAGCAAAGTCGAGCAGGGGGTTTGGGAGCACACCATATATTTT. The chain employs TRBV21-1 and TRBJ1-3; the D call in the table, TRBD1, was not verified against the DNA. TRBV21-1 is shown as a pseudogene. The CDR3 sequence is 17 residues long.

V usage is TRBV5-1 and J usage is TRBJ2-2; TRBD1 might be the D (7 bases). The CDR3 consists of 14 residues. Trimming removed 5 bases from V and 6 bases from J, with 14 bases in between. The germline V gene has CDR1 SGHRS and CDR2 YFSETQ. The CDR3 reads CASSLARGAGELFF. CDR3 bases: TGCGCCAGCAGTTTAGCCAGGGGGGCCGGGGAGCTGTTTTTT. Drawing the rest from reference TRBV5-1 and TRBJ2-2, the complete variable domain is KAGVTQTPRYLIKTRGQQVTLSCSPISGHRSVSWYQQTPGQGLQFLFEYFSETQRNKGNFPGRFSGRQFSNSRSEMNVSTLELGDSALYLCASSLARGAGELFFGEGSRLTVL.

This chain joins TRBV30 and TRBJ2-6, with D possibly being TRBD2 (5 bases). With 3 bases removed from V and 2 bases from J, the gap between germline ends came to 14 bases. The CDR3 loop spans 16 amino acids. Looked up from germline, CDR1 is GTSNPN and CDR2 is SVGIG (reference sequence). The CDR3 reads CAWRIAGQPGANVLTF. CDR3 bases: TGTGCCTGGAGGATTGCGGGCCAGCCTGGGGCCAACGTCCTGACTTTC.

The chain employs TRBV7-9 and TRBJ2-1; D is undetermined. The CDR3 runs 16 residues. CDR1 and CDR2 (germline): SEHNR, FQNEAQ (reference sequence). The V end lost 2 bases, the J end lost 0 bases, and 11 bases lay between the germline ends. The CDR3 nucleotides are TGTGCCAGCAGCTTAACTCCCTCGAGCTCCTACAATGAGCAGTTCTTC. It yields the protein CASSLTPSSSYNEQFF.

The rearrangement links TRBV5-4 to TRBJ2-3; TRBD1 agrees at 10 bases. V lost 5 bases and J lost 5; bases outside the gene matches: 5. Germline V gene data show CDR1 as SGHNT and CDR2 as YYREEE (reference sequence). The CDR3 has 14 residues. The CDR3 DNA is TGTGCCAGCAGGGCAGACAGGGGGCGAGATACGCAGTATTTT. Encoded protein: CASRADRGRDTQYF.

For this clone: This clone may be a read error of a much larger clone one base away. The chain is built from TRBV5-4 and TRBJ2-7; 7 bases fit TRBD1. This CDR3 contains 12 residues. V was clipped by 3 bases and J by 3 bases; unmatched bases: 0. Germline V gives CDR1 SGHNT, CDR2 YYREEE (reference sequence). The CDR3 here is CASSSGGYEQYF. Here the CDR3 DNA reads TGTGCCAGCAGCTCAGGGGGCTACGAGCAGTACTTC.

The CDR3 protein is CASSEVAVTDTQYF. CDR3 nucleotide sequence: TGTGCCAGCAGTGAAGTCGCAGTCACAGATACGCAGTATTTT. The chain links TRBV2 to TRBJ2-3; D unresolved. Germline V gene sequence: CDR1 SNHLY, CDR2 FYNNEI. V lost 1 base to trimming and J lost 2 bases, with 7 bases between them. CDR3 size: 14 residues.

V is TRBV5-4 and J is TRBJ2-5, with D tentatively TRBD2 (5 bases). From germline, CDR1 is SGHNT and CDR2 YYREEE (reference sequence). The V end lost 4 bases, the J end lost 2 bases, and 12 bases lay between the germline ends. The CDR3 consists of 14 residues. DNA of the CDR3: TGTGCCAGCAGCCCGGACTTGGTACAAGAGACCCAGTACTTC. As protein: CASSPDLVQETQYF.

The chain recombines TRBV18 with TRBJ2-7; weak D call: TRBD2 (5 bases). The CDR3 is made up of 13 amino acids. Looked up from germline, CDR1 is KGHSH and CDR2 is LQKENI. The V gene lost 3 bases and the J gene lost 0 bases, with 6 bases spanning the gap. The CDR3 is CASSPGSSYEQYF. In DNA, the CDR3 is TGTGCCAGCTCACCGGGGAGCTCCTACGAGCAGTACTTC.

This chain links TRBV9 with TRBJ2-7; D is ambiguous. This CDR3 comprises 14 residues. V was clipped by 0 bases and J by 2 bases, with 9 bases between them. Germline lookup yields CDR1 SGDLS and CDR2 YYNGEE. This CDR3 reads CASSVASPAYEQYF. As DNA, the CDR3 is TGTGCCAGCAGCGTAGCCTCCCCCGCCTACGAGCAGTACTTC.

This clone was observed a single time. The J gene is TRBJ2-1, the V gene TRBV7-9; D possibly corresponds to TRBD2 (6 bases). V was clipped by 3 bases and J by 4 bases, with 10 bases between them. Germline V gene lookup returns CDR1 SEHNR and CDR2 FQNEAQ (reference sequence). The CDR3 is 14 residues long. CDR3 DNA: TGTGCCAGCAGCTTTACGGGGACTTACAATGAGCAGTTCTTC. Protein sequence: CASSFTGTYNEQFF.

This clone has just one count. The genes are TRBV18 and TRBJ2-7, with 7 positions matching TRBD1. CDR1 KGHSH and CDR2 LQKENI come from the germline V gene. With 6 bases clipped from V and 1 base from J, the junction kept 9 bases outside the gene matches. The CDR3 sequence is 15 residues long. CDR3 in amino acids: CASSKDRWGSYEQYF. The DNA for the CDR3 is TGTGCCAGCTCGAAGGACAGGTGGGGTTCCTACGAGCAGTACTTC. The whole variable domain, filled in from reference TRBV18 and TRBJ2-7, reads NAGVMQNPRHLVRRRGQEARLRCSPMKGHSHVYWYRQLPEEGLKFMVYLQKENIIDESGMPKERFSAEFPKEGPSILRIQQVVRGDSAAYFCASSKDRWGSYEQYFGPGTRLTVT.